These 20 T cell receptor beta chains came from one sample sequenced in a study of shared clonotypes between healthy human individuals. The method was immunoSEQ multiplex PCR; TCRdb's version includes in-frame clones alone and lacks a portion of them. Of roughly 330,000 clones listed, around two thirds are singletons. Sequenced input: memory CD4+ T cells sorted from blood. Documented subset: CD45RA-negative fraction. Receptor source: a man under 40 in good health.

The chain uses TRBV19 and TRBJ2-1; 7 bases are a match to TRBD2. Trimming cost V 2 bases and J 4 bases; bases outside gene matches: 5. Germline CDR1 LNHDA, CDR2 SQIVND (reference sequence). The CDR3 is 15 amino acids. The CDR3 sequence is CASSIKTSLYNEQFF. CDR3 nucleotides: TGTGCCAGTAGTATAAAGACTAGCTTGTACAATGAGCAGTTCTTC.

As to this clone: A read error may produce the germline difference seen at one junction end. The CDR3 DNA follows: TGCGCCAGCAGCCGTCCCGGGACAACGAATGAAAAACTGTTTTTT. It is translated as CASSRPGTTNEKLFF. This chain joins TRBV4-1 and TRBJ1-4, with D perhaps TRBD1 (6 bases). The germline gives CDR1 MGHRA, CDR2 YSYEKL. This CDR3 is built from 15 residues.

The chain joins TRBV5-5 to TRBJ1-4; D is unresolved. The germline V gene encodes CDR1 SGHKS and CDR2 YYEKEE (reference sequence). Trimming removed 0 bases from V and 5 bases from J, with 17 bases in between. This CDR3 is 17 amino acids long. In DNA form, the CDR3 reads TGTGCCAGCAGCTTGGCCGGACGGACGGTTCTGAATGAAAAACTGTTTTTT. Protein sequence: CASSLAGRTVLNEKLFF.

Comment on this clone: Other DNA sequences from this sample encode an identical CDR3 as well. The chain joins TRBV9 to TRBJ2-2; D gene ambiguous. Germline V CDR1 and CDR2: SGDLS, YYNGEE. This CDR3 region has 13 residues. V lost 0 bases, J lost 8 bases, and 8 bases lay in between. The DNA for the CDR3 is TGTGCCAGCAGCGTAGCGGTGGCAGGGGAGCTGTTTTTT. The encoded protein is CASSVAVAGELFF.

The CDR3 here is CASSSQGALNTGELFF. CDR3 bases: TGTGCCAGCAGTTCCCAGGGGGCCCTGAACACCGGGGAGCTGTTTTTT. V is TRBV6-6 and J is TRBJ2-2; 8 bases agree with TRBD1. CDR1 and CDR2 (germline): MNHNY, SVGAGI (reference sequence). This CDR3 is 16 amino acids long. V dropped 4 bases and J dropped 1; count of bases not matched to a gene: 5.

The V gene is TRBV28, the J gene TRBJ1-2, with D tentatively TRBD1 (5 bases). The V end lost 8 bases, the J end lost 3 bases, and 22 bases lay between the germline ends. Germline V lookup: CDR1 MDHEN, CDR2 SYDVKM. CDR3 length: 16 residues. The CDR3 spells CASFTSGPGGYYGYTF. The CDR3 nucleotides read TGTGCCAGCTTCACCTCAGGGCCGGGAGGGTACTATGGCTACACCTTC.

This clone was detected only once. The chain joins TRBV28 to TRBJ1-1; D gene uncertain. CDR3 length: 14 amino acids. V was pared by 3 bases and J by 0 bases, with 8 bases between. Looked up from germline, CDR1 is MDHEN and CDR2 is SYDVKM. The CDR3 nucleotides are TGTGCCAGCAGTTTCTATATGATGAACACTGAAGCTTTCTTT. This gives the protein CASSFYMMNTEAFF.

The chain is built from TRBV20-1 and TRBJ2-7, with a possible D match to TRBD2 (5 bases). Trimming removed 2 bases from V and 9 bases from J, with 11 bases in between. This CDR3 has 11 residues. Per the germline V gene, CDR1 is DFQATT and CDR2 is SNEGSKA (reference sequence). The CDR3 nucleotides read TGCAGTGCTAGACCCGGGGAAGTGCAGTACTTC. Its translation: CSARPGEVQYF.

This clone turned up a few times. V and J are TRBV11-2 and TRBJ2-1, with 8 bases aligning to TRBD2. V dropped 0 bases and J dropped 13; count of bases not matched to a gene: 8. CDR1 is SGHAT and CDR2 is FQNNGV in the germline V gene. The CDR3 loop spans 14 amino acids. The CDR3 sequence: CASSLDRGGRSQFF. CDR3 bases: TGTGCCAGCAGCTTAGATCGGGGCGGGAGGTCCCAGTTCTTC.

Only a few counts were recorded for this clone. The genes are TRBV6-6 and TRBJ1-6; D gene ambiguous. Germline values: CDR1 MNHNY, CDR2 SVGAGI (reference sequence). The V end lost 2 bases, the J end lost 9 bases, and 11 bases lay between the germline ends. CDR3 size: 14 residues. In nucleotides, the CDR3 is TGTGCCAGCAGTTACCAAAAAGACATTTCACCCCTCCACTTT. Translation: CASSYQKDISPLHF.

Concerning this clone: Other DNA variants within this sample encode the same CDR3. This chain links TRBV18 with TRBJ1-5; TRBD1 agrees at 8 bases. Per the germline V gene, CDR1 is KGHSH and CDR2 is LQKENI. V trimming: 3 bases; J trimming: 3 bases; junction bases outside the gene matches: 1. The CDR3 contains 14 residues. Here the CDR3 DNA reads TGTGCCAGCTCACCGACAGGGGACAATCAGCCCCAGCATTTT. This codes for CASSPTGDNQPQHF.

This chain uses TRBV23-1 with TRBJ1-1; 12 nucleotides match TRBD1. TRBV23-1 is marked as an open reading frame, function uncertain. This CDR3 region has 23 residues. J lost 3 bases, V lost 3 bases, and 26 bases had no gene match. The CDR3 DNA reads as TGCGCCAGCAGTCACGGAAAGATCAAGGGACCGGGACAGGGGGCGCAGATGGACACTGAAGCTTTCTTT. Its translation: CASSHGKIKGPGQGAQMDTEAFF.

The chain is built from TRBV5-6 and TRBJ1-2; 8 positions agree with TRBD1. This CDR3 spans 17 amino acids. J gave up 7 bases and V 5 bases, and 19 bases lay outside the gene matches. Germline CDR1 and CDR2: SGHDT and YYEEEE. CDR3 nucleotides: TGTGCCAGCAGGGCCGCTGGGACAGGTCCTTTGGTGGGTGGCTACACCTTC. This encodes CASRAAGTGPLVGGYTF. The variable domain in full, completed from reference TRBV5-6 and TRBJ1-2, reads DAGVTQSPTHLIKTRGQQVTLRCSPKSGHDTVSWYQQALGQGPQFIFQYYEEEERQRGNFPDRFSGHQFPNYSSELNVNALLLGDSALYLCASRAAGTGPLVGGYTFGSGTRLTVV.

This clone was detected ten times or more. The chain uses TRBV5-1 and TRBJ2-5; 8 bases are shared with TRBD2. The CDR3 extends over 15 amino acids. CDR1 is SGHRS and CDR2 is YFSETQ in the germline V gene. Unmatched junction bases numbered 5, after V lost 4 bases and J lost 0 bases. The CDR3: CASSTKLADQETQYF. The CDR3 DNA reads as TGCGCCAGCAGCACGAAACTAGCGGACCAAGAGACCCAGTACTTC.

The chain couples TRBV19 to TRBJ2-5; 9 bases are shared with TRBD2. This CDR3 is 14 amino acids long. The J segment lost 4 bases and the V segment lost 10 bases, leaving 10 bases of the junction unmatched. CDR1 and CDR2 from the germline V gene are LNHDA and SQIVND (reference sequence). The CDR3 DNA reads TGTGCCACCAGCGCTAGCGGGATTGGAGAGACCCAGTACTTC. It codes for CATSASGIGETQYF.

Turning to this clone: Other DNA sequences in the sample encode the same CDR3. The genes are TRBV2 and TRBJ1-5; no clear D gene. With 6 bases removed from V and 3 bases from J, the gap between germline ends came to 9 bases. Germline CDR1 is SNHLY and CDR2 is FYNNEI. This CDR3 is built from 13 residues. CDR3 region: CASRGSPNQPQHF. The CDR3 DNA reads TGTGCCAGCAGAGGGAGTCCCAATCAGCCCCAGCATTTT. The full variable domain, completed using reference TRBV2 and TRBJ1-5, is EPEVTQTPSHQVTQMGQEVILRCVPISNHLYFYWYRQILGQKVEFLVSFYNNEISEKSEIFDDQFSVERPDGSNFTLKIRSTKLEDSAMYFCASRGSPNQPQHFGDGTRLSIL.

For this clone: The sample holds other DNA sequences that translate to the same CDR3. The V gene is TRBV28, the J gene TRBJ2-3; D tentatively fits TRBD1 or TRBD2 (6 bases each). Deletions cut 7 bases from V and 2 bases from J, with 13 bases between. The CDR3 has 14 residues. Germline CDR1 and CDR2: MDHEN and SYDVKM. The CDR3 reads CASTGAGYTDTQYF. The CDR3 bases are TGTGCCAGCACGGGGGCGGGCTACACAGATACGCAGTATTTT. The full variable domain, rest sourced from reference TRBV28 and TRBJ2-3, is DVKVTQSSRYLVKRTGEKVFLECVQDMDHENMFWYRQDPGLGLRLIYFSYDVKMKEKGDIPEGYSVSREKKERFSLILESASTNQTSMYLCASTGAGYTDTQYFGPGTRLTVL.

The CDR3 DNA follows: TGCAGCTTTCGGGGGGTTTCTATCACAGATACGCAGTATTTT. Translation gives CSFRGVSITDTQYF. V is TRBV29-1 and J is TRBJ2-3, with 7 bases that match TRBD2. From germline, CDR1 is SQVTM and CDR2 ANQGSEA. The CDR3 covers 14 residues. Trimming removed 8 bases from V and 2 bases from J; junction bases left unmatched: 10.

The J gene is TRBJ2-7, the V gene TRBV29-1; unclear D gene. The CDR3 runs 12 residues. Looked up from germline, CDR1 is SQVTM and CDR2 is ANQGSEA. V was pared by 3 bases and J by 6 bases, with 12 bases between. DNA for the CDR3: TGCAGCGTTGACCAACCCGATCGCGAGCAGTACTTC. Protein product: CSVDQPDREQYF.

The rearrangement links TRBV13 to TRBJ2-7; D may be TRBD1 (6 bases). Trimming removed 5 bases from V and 6 bases from J, with 20 bases in between. The V gene's germline CDR1 is PRHDT and CDR2 FYEKMQ (reference sequence). The length of the CDR3 is 15 residues. Here the CDR3 reads CASSLYSLGGGEQYF. The CDR3 bases are TGTGCCAGCAGCCTTTATTCCCTAGGGGGTGGCGAGCAGTACTTC.